This T cell receptor beta chain stems from a study of radiation and T cells in renal cell carcinoma. Study-wide points: In blood, top tumor clones expanded by 2 weeks, shrinking by 4.

Trimming cost V 2 bases and J 6 bases; bases outside gene matches: 5. The germline V gene encodes CDR1 GTSNPN and CDR2 SVGIG (reference sequence). CDR3 length: 14 amino acids. The time point is: blood 2 weeks post-SBRT. Treatment denoted: 15 Gy SBRT to primary tumor, nephrectomy 4 weeks later. In the case of this clone: The antigen is not known.

TCRdb keeps only in-frame clones here, not all; method: immunoSEQ multiplex PCR. The table lists 95,000 to 150,000 clones, 81% of them singletons. The clonotype comes from a man in his forties or fifties with renal cell carcinoma. This sample comprised blood, obtained from a patient whose treatment included radiotherapy and nephrectomy. This chain joins TRBV30 and TRBJ1-5; 9 nucleotides align to TRBD1. CDR3 nucleotide sequence: TGTGCCTGGAGTCGGGGACAGGGAACTCAGCCCCAGCATTTT. Residues: CAWSRGQGTQPQHF.